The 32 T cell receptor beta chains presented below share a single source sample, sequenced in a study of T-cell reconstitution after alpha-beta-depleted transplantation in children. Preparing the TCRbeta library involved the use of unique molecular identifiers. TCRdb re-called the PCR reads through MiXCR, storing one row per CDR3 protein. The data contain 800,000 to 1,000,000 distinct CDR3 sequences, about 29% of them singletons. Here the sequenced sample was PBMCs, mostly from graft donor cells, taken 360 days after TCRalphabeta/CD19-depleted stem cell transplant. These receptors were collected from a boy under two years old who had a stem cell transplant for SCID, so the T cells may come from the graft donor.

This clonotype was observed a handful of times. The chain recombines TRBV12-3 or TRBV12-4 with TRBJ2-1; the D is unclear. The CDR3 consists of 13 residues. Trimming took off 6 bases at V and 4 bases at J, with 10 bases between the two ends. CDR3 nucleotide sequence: TGTGCCAGCAGCTCGACCATATACAATGAGCAGTTCTTC. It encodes CASSSTIYNEQFF.

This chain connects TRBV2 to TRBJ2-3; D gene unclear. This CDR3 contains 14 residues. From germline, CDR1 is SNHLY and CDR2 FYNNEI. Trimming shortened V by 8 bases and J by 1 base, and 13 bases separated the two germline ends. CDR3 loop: CASGWKMGTDTQYF. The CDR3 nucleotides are TGTGCCAGCGGTTGGAAGATGGGCACAGATACGCAGTATTTT.

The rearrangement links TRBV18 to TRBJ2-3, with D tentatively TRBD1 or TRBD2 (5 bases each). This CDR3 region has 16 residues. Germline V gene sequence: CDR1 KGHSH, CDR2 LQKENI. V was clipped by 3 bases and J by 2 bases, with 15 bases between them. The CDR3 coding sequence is TGTGCCAGCTCACCGCTCGGGACGGCTTACACAGATACGCAGTATTTT. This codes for CASSPLGTAYTDTQYF.

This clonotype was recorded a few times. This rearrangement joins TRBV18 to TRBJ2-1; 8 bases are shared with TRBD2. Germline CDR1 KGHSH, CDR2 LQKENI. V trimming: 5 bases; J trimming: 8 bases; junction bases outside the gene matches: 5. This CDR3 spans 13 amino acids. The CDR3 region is CASSFGGADEQFF. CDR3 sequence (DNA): TGTGCCAGCTCATTCGGGGGGGCGGATGAGCAGTTCTTC.

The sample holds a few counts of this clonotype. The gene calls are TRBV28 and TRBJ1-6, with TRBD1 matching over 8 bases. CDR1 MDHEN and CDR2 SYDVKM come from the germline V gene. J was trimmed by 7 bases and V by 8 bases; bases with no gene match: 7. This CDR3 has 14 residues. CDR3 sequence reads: CASQTGVGNSPLHF. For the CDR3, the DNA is TGTGCCAGCCAGACAGGGGTCGGCAATTCACCCCTCCACTTT.

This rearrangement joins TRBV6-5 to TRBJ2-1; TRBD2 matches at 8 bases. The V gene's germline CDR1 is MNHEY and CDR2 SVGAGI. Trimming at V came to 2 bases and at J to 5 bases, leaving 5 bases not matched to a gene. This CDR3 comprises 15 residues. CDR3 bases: TGTGCCAGCAGTTACCGGCGGGGGGCCCACAATGAGCAGTTCTTC. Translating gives CASSYRRGAHNEQFF.

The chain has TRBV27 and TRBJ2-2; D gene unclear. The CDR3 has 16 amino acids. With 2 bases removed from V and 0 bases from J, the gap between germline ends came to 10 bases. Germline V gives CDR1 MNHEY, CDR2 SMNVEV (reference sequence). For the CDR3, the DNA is TGTGCCAGCAGTTTAATTCGTGCAGCGAACACCGGGGAGCTGTTTTTT. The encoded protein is CASSLIRAANTGELFF.

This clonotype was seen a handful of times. The CDR3 DNA follows: TGCGCCAGCAGTGAGTTGGGAAATAGGGACGAGCAGTACTTC. It encodes CASSELGNRDEQYF. V is TRBV10-2 and J is TRBJ2-7, with D uncertain. There are 14 residues in the CDR3. Deletions cut 1 base from V and 5 bases from J, with 12 bases between. Germline assignment: CDR1 WSHSY and CDR2 SAAADI.

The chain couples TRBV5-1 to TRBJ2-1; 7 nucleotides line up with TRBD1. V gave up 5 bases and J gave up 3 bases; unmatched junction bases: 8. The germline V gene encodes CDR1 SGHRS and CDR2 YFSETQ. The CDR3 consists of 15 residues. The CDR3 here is CASSSEGGYYNEQFF. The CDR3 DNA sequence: TGCGCCAGCAGTTCCGAAGGGGGCTACTACAATGAGCAGTTCTTC.

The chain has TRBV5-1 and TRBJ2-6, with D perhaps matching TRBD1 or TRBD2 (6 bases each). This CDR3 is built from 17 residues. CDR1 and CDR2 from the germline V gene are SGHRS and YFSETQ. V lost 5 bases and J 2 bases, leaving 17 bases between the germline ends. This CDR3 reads CASSSIRGPPGANVLTF. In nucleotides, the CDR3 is TGCGCCAGCAGTTCGATCCGGGGGCCCCCTGGGGCCAACGTCCTGACTTTC. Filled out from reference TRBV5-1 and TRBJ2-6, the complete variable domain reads KAGVTQTPRYLIKTRGQQVTLSCSPISGHRSVSWYQQTPGQGLQFLFEYFSETQRNKGNFPGRFSGRQFSNSRSEMNVSTLELGDSALYLCASSSIRGPPGANVLTFGAGSRLTVL.

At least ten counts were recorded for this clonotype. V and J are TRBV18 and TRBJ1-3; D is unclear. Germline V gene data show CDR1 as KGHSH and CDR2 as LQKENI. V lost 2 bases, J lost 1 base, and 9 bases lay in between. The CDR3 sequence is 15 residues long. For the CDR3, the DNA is TGTGCCAGCTCACCATCCGGATTGTCTGGAAACACCATATATTTT. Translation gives CASSPSGLSGNTIYF. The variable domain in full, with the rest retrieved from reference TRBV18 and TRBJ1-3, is NAGVMQNPRHLVRRRGQEARLRCSPMKGHSHVYWYRQLPEEGLKFMVYLQKENIIDESGMPKERFSAEFPKEGPSILRIQQVVRGDSAAYFCASSPSGLSGNTIYFGEGSWLTVV.

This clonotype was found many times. The CDR3 DNA reads as TGCGCCAGCAGCTCACTACCTCCCGGGACAGGGTACATCGAGCAGTACTTC. Amino acids: CASSSLPPGTGYIEQYF. V is TRBV5-1 and J is TRBJ2-7; 9 bases map to TRBD1. Germline CDR1 and CDR2: SGHRS and YFSETQ. The V segment lost 3 bases and the J segment 6 bases; nucleotides outside the gene matches: 16. The CDR3 has 17 residues.

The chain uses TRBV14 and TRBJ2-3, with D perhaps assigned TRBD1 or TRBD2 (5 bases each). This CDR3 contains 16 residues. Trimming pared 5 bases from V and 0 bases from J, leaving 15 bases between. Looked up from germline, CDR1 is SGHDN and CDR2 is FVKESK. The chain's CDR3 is CASSTTRGSSTDTQYF. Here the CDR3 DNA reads TGTGCCAGCAGCACTACCCGGGGCAGCAGCACAGATACGCAGTATTTT. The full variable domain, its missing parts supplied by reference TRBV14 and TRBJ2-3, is EAGVTQFPSHSVIEKGQTVTLRCDPISGHDNLYWYRRVMGKEIKFLLHFVKESKQDESGMPNNRFLAERTGGTYSTLKVQPAELEDSGVYFCASSTTRGSSTDTQYFGPGTRLTVL.

CDR3 bases: TGTGCCAGCGGGGGTCTGGAGACCCAGTACTTC. Encoded protein: CASGGLETQYF. The chain employs TRBV12-3 or TRBV12-4 and TRBJ2-5; D tentatively reads TRBD1 or TRBD2 (5 bases each). V dropped 8 bases and J dropped 5 bases, with 9 bases sitting between them. The CDR3 runs to 11 residues.

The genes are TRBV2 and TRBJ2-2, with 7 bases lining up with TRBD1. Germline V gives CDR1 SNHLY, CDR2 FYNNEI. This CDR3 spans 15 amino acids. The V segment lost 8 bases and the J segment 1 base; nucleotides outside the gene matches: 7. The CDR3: CASDARQGNTGELFF. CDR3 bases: TGTGCCAGCGACGCTCGACAGGGGAACACCGGGGAGCTGTTTTTT.

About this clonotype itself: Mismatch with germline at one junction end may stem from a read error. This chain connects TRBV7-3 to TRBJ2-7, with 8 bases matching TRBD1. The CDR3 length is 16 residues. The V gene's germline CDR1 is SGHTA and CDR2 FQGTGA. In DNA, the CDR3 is TGTGCCAGCAACTTAACGCCGGGACAGGCCCCCTACGAGCAGTACTTC. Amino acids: CASNLTPGQAPYEQYF.

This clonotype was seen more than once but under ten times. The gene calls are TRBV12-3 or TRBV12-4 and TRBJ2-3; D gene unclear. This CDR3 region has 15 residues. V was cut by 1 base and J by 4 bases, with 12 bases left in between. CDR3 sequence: CASSLVFGGSDTQYF. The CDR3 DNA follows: TGTGCCAGCAGTTTAGTATTCGGCGGTTCAGATACGCAGTATTTT.

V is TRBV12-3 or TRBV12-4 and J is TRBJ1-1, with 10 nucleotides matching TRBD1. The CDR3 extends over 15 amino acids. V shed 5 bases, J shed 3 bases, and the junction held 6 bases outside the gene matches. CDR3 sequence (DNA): TGTGCCAGCAGTACCGGGACAGGGGTGCACACTGAAGCTTTCTTT. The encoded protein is CASSTGTGVHTEAFF.

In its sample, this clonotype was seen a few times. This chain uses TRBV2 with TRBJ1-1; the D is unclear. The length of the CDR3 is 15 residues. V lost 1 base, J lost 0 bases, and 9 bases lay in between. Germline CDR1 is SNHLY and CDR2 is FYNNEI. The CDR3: CASSEEGRMNTEAFF. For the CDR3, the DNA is TGTGCCAGCAGTGAAGAGGGCAGAATGAACACTGAAGCTTTCTTT.

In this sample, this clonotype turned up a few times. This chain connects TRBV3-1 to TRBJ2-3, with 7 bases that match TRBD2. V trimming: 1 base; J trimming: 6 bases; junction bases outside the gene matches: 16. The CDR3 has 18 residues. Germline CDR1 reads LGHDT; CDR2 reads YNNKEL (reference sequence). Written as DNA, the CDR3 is TGTGCCAGCAGCCAAGCGGGGGGTTTTTGGTCTGGGTCGGATACGCAGTATTTT. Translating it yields CASSQAGGFWSGSDTQYF.

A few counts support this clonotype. Here the CDR3 reads CASSYALGQGGDGYTF. In DNA form, the CDR3 reads TGTGCCAGCAGTTATGCCCTGGGACAGGGAGGAGATGGCTACACCTTC. This chain links TRBV6-5 with TRBJ1-2; the match to TRBD1 covers 9 bases. CDR1 is MNHEY and CDR2 is SVGAGI in the germline V gene. This CDR3 comprises 16 residues. Trimming removed 3 bases from V and 6 bases from J; junction bases left unmatched: 11.

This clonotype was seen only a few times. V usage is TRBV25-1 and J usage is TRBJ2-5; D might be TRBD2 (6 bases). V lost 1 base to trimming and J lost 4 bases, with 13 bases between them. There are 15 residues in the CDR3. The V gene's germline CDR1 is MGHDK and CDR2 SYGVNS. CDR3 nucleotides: TGTGCCAGCAGTGAATGGGGGGATGGGAGAGAGACCCAGTACTTC. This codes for CASSEWGDGRETQYF.

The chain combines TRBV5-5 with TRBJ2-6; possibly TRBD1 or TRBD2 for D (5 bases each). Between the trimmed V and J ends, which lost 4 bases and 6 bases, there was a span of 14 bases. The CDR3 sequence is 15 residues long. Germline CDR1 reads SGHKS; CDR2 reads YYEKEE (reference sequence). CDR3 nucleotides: TGTGCCAGCAGCCGCGGGCAGGGTAAGGCCAACGTCCTGACTTTC. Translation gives CASSRGQGKANVLTF.

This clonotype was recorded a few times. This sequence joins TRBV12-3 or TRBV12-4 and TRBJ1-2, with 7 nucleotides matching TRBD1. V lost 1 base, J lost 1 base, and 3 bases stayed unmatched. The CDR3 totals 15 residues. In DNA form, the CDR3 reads TGTGCCAGCAGTTTAGTTCGGGACAGTAACTATGGCTACACCTTC. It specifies CASSLVRDSNYGYTF.

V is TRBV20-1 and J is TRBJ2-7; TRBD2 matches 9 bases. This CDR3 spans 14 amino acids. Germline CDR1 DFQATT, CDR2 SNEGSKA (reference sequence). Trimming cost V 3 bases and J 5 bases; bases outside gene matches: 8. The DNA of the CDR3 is TGCAGTGCTAGTAAGCTAGCGGGGCTAAACGAGCAGTACTTC. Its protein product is CSASKLAGLNEQYF.

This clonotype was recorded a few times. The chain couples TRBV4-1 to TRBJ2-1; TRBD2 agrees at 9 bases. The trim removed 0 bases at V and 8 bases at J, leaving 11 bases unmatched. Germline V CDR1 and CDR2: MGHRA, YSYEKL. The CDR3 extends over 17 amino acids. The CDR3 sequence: CASSQDKARGGLDEQFF. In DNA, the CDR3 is TGCGCCAGCAGCCAAGATAAAGCGCGGGGGGGCCTCGATGAGCAGTTCTTC.

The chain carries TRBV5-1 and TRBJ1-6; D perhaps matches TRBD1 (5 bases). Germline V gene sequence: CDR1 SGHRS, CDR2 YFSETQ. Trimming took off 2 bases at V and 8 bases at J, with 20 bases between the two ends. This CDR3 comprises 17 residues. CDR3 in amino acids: CASSFRDPGRRDSPLHF. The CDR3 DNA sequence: TGCGCCAGCAGCTTCCGAGACCCGGGACGGAGAGATTCACCCCTCCACTTT.

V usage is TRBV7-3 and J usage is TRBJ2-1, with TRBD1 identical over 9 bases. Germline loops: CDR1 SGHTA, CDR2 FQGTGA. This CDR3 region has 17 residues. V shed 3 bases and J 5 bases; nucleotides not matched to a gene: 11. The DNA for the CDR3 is TGTGCCAGCAGCTTGATCGGTGGAGGGACAGGGCACAATGAGCAGTTCTTC. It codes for CASSLIGGGTGHNEQFF.

The CDR3 sequence is CASSWQGVSGDTEAFF. The CDR3 bases are TGTGCCAGCAGCTGGCAGGGTGTTTCGGGGGACACTGAAGCTTTCTTT. The V gene is TRBV5-5, the J gene TRBJ1-1; TRBD1 is a possible D gene (5 bases). The V gene's germline CDR1 is SGHKS and CDR2 YYEKEE (reference sequence). Trimming took 3 bases from V and 3 from J, leaving 18 bases between them. CDR3 size: 16 residues.

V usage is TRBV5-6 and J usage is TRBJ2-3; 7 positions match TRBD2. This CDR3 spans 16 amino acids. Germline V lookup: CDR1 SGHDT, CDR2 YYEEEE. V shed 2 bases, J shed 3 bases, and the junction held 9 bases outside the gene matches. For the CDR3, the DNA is TGTGCCAGCAGCTTCGGACTAGAGGGCCGGACAGATACGCAGTATTTT. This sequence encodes CASSFGLEGRTDTQYF.

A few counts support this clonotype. CDR3 nucleotides: TGCAGCGTTCGCGACAGTCTCACCTACGAGCAGTACTTC. Its translation is CSVRDSLTYEQYF. The gene calls are TRBV29-1 and TRBJ2-7, with D tentatively TRBD1 (5 bases). The CDR3 sequence is 13 residues long. Germline CDR1 reads SQVTM; CDR2 reads ANQGSEA. With 5 bases removed from V and 2 bases from J, the gap between germline ends came to 13 bases.

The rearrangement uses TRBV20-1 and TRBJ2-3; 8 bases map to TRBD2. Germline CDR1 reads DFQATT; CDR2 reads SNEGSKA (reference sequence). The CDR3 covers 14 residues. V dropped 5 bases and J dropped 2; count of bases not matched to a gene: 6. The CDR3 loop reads CSAGVAGTTDTQYF. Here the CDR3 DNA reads TGCAGTGCTGGGGTAGCGGGGACCACAGATACGCAGTATTTT.